The T cell receptor beta chain described here comes from a study of shared clonotypes between healthy human individuals. Clones were sequenced by immunoSEQ multiplex PCR, and TCRdb holds only the in-frame ones, with some missing. In the table there are a few million clones, around nine tenths of which are singletons. Germline CDR1 is SGHTA and CDR2 is FQGNSA. Germline trimming cut 7 bases from V and 5 bases from J; bases unmatched to any gene: 14. There are 15 residues in the CDR3. This receptor was taken from a young man in good health. The V call is TRBV7-2, the J call TRBJ2-7, with 7 positions matching TRBD1. The material sequenced was naive CD4+ T cells sorted from blood. Specified subset: CD45RA+ positively selected. The CDR3 DNA follows: TGTGCCAGCACCCTACCCATCGACAGGGCCCACGAGCAGTACTTC. It is translated as CASTLPIDRAHEQYF. The whole variable domain, filled in from reference TRBV7-2 and TRBJ2-7, reads GAGVSQSPSNKVTEKGKDVELRCDPISGHTALYWYRQSLGQGLEFLIYFQGNSAPDKSGLPSDRFSAERTGGSVSTLTIQRTQQEDSAVYLCASTLPIDRAHEQYFGPGTRLTVT.